This passage covers 32 T cell receptor beta chains from one sample sequenced in a study of cytomegalovirus exposure and HLA in healthy donors (dated by TCRdb to about 2017). Library generation was performed with the immunoSEQ multiplex PCR assay. The multiplex PCR relied on a mix of 60 forward primers for TCR Vbeta segments and 13 reverse primers for TCR Jbeta segments. TCRdb retrieved this table from immuneACCESS and kept in-frame rearrangements only. Not all clones are present; in checked studies, unresolved V genes account for under half, and no reason is known for the remainder. Recorded for this sample are more than 85,000 clones; 60% to 80% of them occurred a single time. The top ten hold approximately 3% of the sample. Sequenced input: PBMCs. The source is a man aged 25 to 45 in good health and CMV-seronegative.

The V call is TRBV6-1, the J call TRBJ1-4, with D possibly being TRBD1 (5 bases). There are 15 residues in the CDR3. V gave up 3 bases and J gave up 8 bases, with 16 bases separating them. From germline, CDR1 is MNHNS and CDR2 SASEGT. The DNA for the CDR3 is TGTGCCAGCAGTGAGACTGGGACTAGATGGGAAAAACTGTTTTTT. As protein: CASSETGTRWEKLFF.

This clone was observed a few times. The rearrangement links TRBV7-2 to TRBJ2-7; the match to TRBD1 covers 9 bases. Per the germline V gene, CDR1 is SGHTA and CDR2 is FQGNSA. With V trimmed by 5 bases and J by 6 bases, 8 bases remained unmatched. The CDR3 is 14 residues long. CDR3 region: CASSIDRGVGEQYF. The CDR3 nucleotides are TGTGCCAGCAGCATTGACAGGGGGGTCGGCGAGCAGTACTTC. The full variable domain, in which reference TRBV7-2 and TRBJ2-7 provide the parts outside the CDR3, is GAGVSQSPSNKVTEKGKDVELRCDPISGHTALYWYRQSLGQGLEFLIYFQGNSAPDKSGLPSDRFSAERTGGSVSTLTIQRTQQEDSAVYLCASSIDRGVGEQYFGPGTRLTVT.

The J gene is TRBJ1-1, the V gene TRBV18, with 9 bases aligning to TRBD1. Germline CDR1 and CDR2: KGHSH and LQKENI. V trimming: 5 bases; J trimming: 3 bases; junction bases outside the gene matches: 7. CDR3 size: 15 residues. The CDR3 DNA is TGTGCCAGCTCAACCTTCGGGACAGGGTACACTGAAGCTTTCTTT. Encoded protein: CASSTFGTGYTEAFF.

This rearrangement joins TRBV7-2 to TRBJ1-5, with D tentatively TRBD1 (6 bases). In germline, CDR1 is SGHTA, CDR2 FQGNSA. The CDR3 consists of 15 residues. The V end was cut by 4 bases, the J end by 7 bases, with 17 bases between. This CDR3 reads CASSWGDTGYQPQHF. CDR3 sequence (DNA): TGTGCCAGCAGCTGGGGAGACACAGGGTACCAGCCCCAGCATTTT. The entire variable domain, with the rest obtained from reference TRBV7-2 and TRBJ1-5, is as follows: GAGVSQSPSNKVTEKGKDVELRCDPISGHTALYWYRQSLGQGLEFLIYFQGNSAPDKSGLPSDRFSAERTGGSVSTLTIQRTQQEDSAVYLCASSWGDTGYQPQHFGDGTRLSIL.

This clone occurred once. V and J are TRBV13 and TRBJ2-7, with TRBD2 matching over 14 bases. V gave up 3 bases and J gave up 2 bases; unmatched junction bases: 3. Germline loops: CDR1 PRHDT, CDR2 FYEKMQ (reference sequence). CDR3 length equals 16 residues. For the CDR3, the DNA is TGTGCCAGCAGCTTGGGACTAGCGGGAGAAACCTACGAGCAGTACTTC. This encodes CASSLGLAGETYEQYF.

The chain uses TRBV11-3 and TRBJ2-7; D is unresolved. The germline V gene encodes CDR1 SGHNT and CDR2 YENEEA. V was cut by 8 bases and J by 2 bases, with 16 bases left in between. The CDR3 has 14 residues. The CDR3 nucleotides read TGTGCCAGCGTCGGTTACAGCCAGCCCTACGAGCAGTACTTC. Protein sequence: CASVGYSQPYEQYF.

This clone was observed a handful of times. The CDR3 spells CASSYVTGTNSYEQYF. In nucleotides, the CDR3 is TGTGCCAGCAGTTACGTGACCGGGACTAACTCCTACGAGCAGTACTTC. V usage is TRBV6-4 and J usage is TRBJ2-7; 7 bases line up with TRBD2. After removal of 5 bases from V and 0 bases from J, the junction contained 10 bases not matched to a gene. The CDR3 is 16 residues long. CDR1 MRHNA and CDR2 SNTAGT come from the germline V gene.

The chain uses TRBV11-2 and TRBJ2-1, with D possibly being TRBD1 (5 bases). This CDR3 spans 14 amino acids. V was trimmed by 0 bases and J by 9 bases, leaving 12 bases between them. Germline loops: CDR1 SGHAT, CDR2 FQNNGV. CDR3 protein: CASSLDRNQGEQFF. CDR3 DNA: TGTGCCAGCAGCTTAGATCGCAACCAGGGTGAGCAGTTCTTC. Looking up the rest from reference TRBV11-2 and TRBJ2-1 gives the full variable domain: EAGVAQSPRYKIIEKRQSVAFWCNPISGHATLYWYQQILGQGPKLLIQFQNNGVVDDSQLPKDRFSAERLKGVDSTLKIQPAKLEDSAVYLCASSLDRNQGEQFFGPGTRLTVL.

As DNA, the CDR3 is TGTGCCAGCAGCTTAAGTACGGCGGGGGCAGAGGGCTACACCTTC. Its translation: CASSLSTAGAEGYTF. The chain carries TRBV7-2 and TRBJ1-2; D is possibly TRBD1 (6 bases). The CDR3 spans 15 residues. The germline V and J ends were trimmed by 2 bases and 8 bases, with 18 bases remaining between them. The germline V gene encodes CDR1 SGHTA and CDR2 FQGNSA.

The V and J genes are TRBV29-1 and TRBJ1-3, with 9 nucleotides matching TRBD1. Trimming at V came to 4 bases and at J to 4 bases, leaving 5 bases not matched to a gene. This CDR3 spans 14 amino acids. CDR1 is SQVTM and CDR2 is ANQGSEA in the germline V gene. The CDR3 is CSVGQGGGGNTIYF. Written as DNA, the CDR3 is TGCAGCGTTGGACAGGGGGGAGGAGGAAACACCATATATTTT.

This sequence joins TRBV15 and TRBJ2-7; 7 nucleotides line up with TRBD1. The CDR3 contains 15 residues. The germline CDR1 and CDR2 sequences are LNHNV and YYDKDF (reference sequence). The ends lost 0 bases at V and 2 bases at J; junction bases unmatched: 4. The CDR3 reads CATSREWDSTYEQYF. CDR3 DNA: TGTGCCACCAGCAGAGAATGGGACAGTACCTACGAGCAGTACTTC.

The sample holds a few counts of this clone. DNA for the CDR3: TGTGCCAGCAGCCCCGAGGGCGATGGCTACACCTTC. Its protein is CASSPEGDGYTF. The chain couples TRBV9 to TRBJ1-2; D unresolved. With 4 bases removed from V and 6 bases from J, the gap between germline ends came to 10 bases. The CDR3 runs to 12 residues. Germline V gene data show CDR1 as SGDLS and CDR2 as YYNGEE.

The chain combines TRBV5-4 with TRBJ1-1, with 7 bases matching TRBD1. Germline V gene sequence: CDR1 SGHNT, CDR2 YYREEE (reference sequence). CDR3 length: 13 residues. V lost 5 bases to trimming and J lost 11 bases; unmatched junction nucleotides: 12. The CDR3 nucleotides are TGTGCCAGCAGTTACTCAACAGGGGTTGGGGCTTTCTTT. This gives the protein CASSYSTGVGAFF.

The rearrangement joins TRBV11-3 to TRBJ1-1; 9 positions match TRBD1. Trimming at V came to 4 bases and at J to 5 bases, leaving 11 bases not matched to a gene. Germline-derived CDR1 and CDR2 are SGHNT and YENEEA. The CDR3 covers 16 residues. The CDR3 loop reads CASSWSAGQGPTEAFF. The CDR3 region has the DNA TGTGCCAGCAGCTGGTCTGCGGGACAGGGCCCGACTGAAGCTTTCTTT.

The chain is built from TRBV11-2 and TRBJ2-7; TRBD1 matches 9 bases. There are 15 residues in the CDR3. Germline V CDR1 and CDR2: SGHAT, FQNNGV. The junction had 8 bases not matched to a gene; V was cut back by 4 bases and J by 4 bases. This CDR3 reads CASSSLGTGSYEQYF. The CDR3 DNA is TGTGCCAGCAGCTCCCTTGGGACAGGGTCGTACGAGCAGTACTTC.

This chain uses TRBV11-1 with TRBJ2-7, with 9 bases aligning to TRBD1. From germline, CDR1 is SGHAT and CDR2 FQDESV (reference sequence). The J segment lost 5 bases and the V segment lost 5 bases, leaving 7 bases of the junction unmatched. The CDR3 has 14 amino acids. CDR3 sequence: CASSPGTGRNEQYF. The CDR3 DNA reads as TGTGCCAGCAGCCCGGGGACAGGGAGGAACGAGCAGTACTTC.

This clone has just one count. Other DNA sequences of this sample code for an identical CDR3. This chain links TRBV28 with TRBJ2-7; D unclear. Trimming cost V 6 bases and J 4 bases, with 10 bases left between them. Germline loops: CDR1 MDHEN, CDR2 SYDVKM. CDR3 length: 12 residues. The CDR3 nucleotides read TGTGCCAGCAGCCTCTCCAGATACGAGCAGTACTTC. Its translation: CASSLSRYEQYF. The variable domain in full, with the rest retrieved from reference TRBV28 and TRBJ2-7, is DVKVTQSSRYLVKRTGEKVFLECVQDMDHENMFWYRQDPGLGLRLIYFSYDVKMKEKGDIPEGYSVSREKKERFSLILESASTNQTSMYLCASSLSRYEQYFGPGTRLTVT.

This clone turned up a few times. The gene calls are TRBV27 and TRBJ2-2, with 9 bases aligning to TRBD1. Germline CDR1 reads MNHEY; CDR2 reads SMNVEV (reference sequence). Losses at the gene ends were 2 bases for V and 7 bases for J; bases not matched to a gene: 5. The CDR3 runs 15 residues. CDR3 DNA: TGTGCCAGCAGTTTAACACAGGGGGCAAGCGGGGAGCTGTTTTTT. Its protein is CASSLTQGASGELFF.

The J gene is TRBJ2-1, the V gene TRBV11-1; 9 bases line up with TRBD2. Unmatched junction bases numbered 3, after V lost 2 bases and J lost 4 bases. The germline V gene encodes CDR1 SGHAT and CDR2 FQDESV (reference sequence). This CDR3 has 15 residues. The CDR3 nucleotides are TGTGCCAGCAGCTTATTTAGCGGGAGATACAATGAGCAGTTCTTC. Translating gives CASSLFSGRYNEQFF.

The chain joins TRBV7-8 to TRBJ2-7; 9 nucleotides line up with TRBD1. CDR1 and CDR2 (germline): SGHVS, FQNEAQ. The CDR3 contains 13 residues. J lost 5 bases, V lost 4 bases, and 3 bases had no gene match. In DNA form, the CDR3 reads TGTGCCAGCAGCTGGGACAGGGACCACGAGCAGTACTTC. It specifies CASSWDRDHEQYF.

This chain uses TRBV9 with TRBJ2-1; no reliable D call. Between the trimmed V and J ends, which lost 4 bases and 4 bases, there was a span of 6 bases. Germline V gene data show CDR1 as SGDLS and CDR2 as YYNGEE. This CDR3 spans 12 amino acids. Here the CDR3 reads CASSPSYNEQFF. CDR3 nucleotide sequence: TGTGCCAGCAGCCCGAGTTACAATGAGCAGTTCTTC.

The chain carries TRBV25-1 and TRBJ1-6; TRBD1 is a possible D gene (5 bases). The germline V and J ends were trimmed by 6 bases and 9 bases, with 12 bases remaining between them. Germline lookup yields CDR1 MGHDK and CDR2 SYGVNS. CDR3 length equals 13 residues. The chain's CDR3 is CASRVTATSPLHF. The CDR3 DNA reads as TGTGCCAGCAGGGTGACAGCGACTTCACCCCTCCACTTT.

The J gene is TRBJ1-5, the V gene TRBV6-1; D possibly corresponds to TRBD1 (5 bases). This CDR3 comprises 15 residues. The V gene lost 6 bases and the J gene lost 2 bases, with 14 bases spanning the gap. The germline V gene has CDR1 MNHNS and CDR2 SASEGT. This CDR3 is CASSYAWGGNQPQHF. The CDR3 bases are TGTGCCAGCAGCTACGCATGGGGGGGCAATCAGCCCCAGCATTTT.

CDR3 residues: CASSPGSGNEKLFF. Here the CDR3 DNA reads TGTGCCAGCTCACCCGGGTCCGGGAATGAAAAACTGTTTTTT. The chain has TRBV18 and TRBJ1-4; no reliable D call. Germline V lookup: CDR1 KGHSH, CDR2 LQKENI. This CDR3 has 14 residues. Trimming took 3 bases from V and 5 from J, leaving 10 bases between them.

This sequence joins TRBV27 and TRBJ1-1; the D gene is possibly TRBD1 (6 bases). Germline loops: CDR1 MNHEY, CDR2 SMNVEV (reference sequence). The germline V and J ends were trimmed by 4 bases and 6 bases, with 18 bases remaining between them. The CDR3 spans 15 residues. The CDR3 loop reads CASSSPQGIGAEAFF. CDR3 DNA: TGTGCCAGCAGTTCCCCCCAGGGGATTGGCGCTGAAGCTTTCTTT.

This clone was detected only a few times. The V gene is TRBV4-3, the J gene TRBJ2-1; no clear D. The CDR3 is 14 residues long. The V end lost 1 base, the J end lost 5 bases, and 9 bases lay between the germline ends. Germline assignment: CDR1 LGHNA and CDR2 YSLEER. DNA for the CDR3: TGCGCCAGCAGCCAAGTTTTAGTTAACAATGAGCAGTTCTTC. Protein: CASSQVLVNNEQFF.

The chain has TRBV19 and TRBJ1-1; TRBD1 is a possible D gene (5 bases). V gave up 3 bases and J gave up 6 bases, with 8 bases separating them. CDR3 length: 12 residues. Germline V gives CDR1 LNHDA, CDR2 SQIVND (reference sequence). The CDR3 bases are TGTGCCAGTAGTATCCAGGGATCTGAAGCTTTCTTT. Its translation is CASSIQGSEAFF.

The CDR3 region has the DNA TGTGCCAGCAGCCAAGAAACAAGTCCCCAAGAGACCCAGTACTTC. This translates into CASSQETSPQETQYF. The chain is built from TRBV4-2 and TRBJ2-5, with D hard to call. Germline CDR1 reads LGHNA; CDR2 reads YNFKEQ. The CDR3 is 15 residues long. The ends were cut back, 0 bases at V and 1 base at J, with 9 bases in the middle.

Comments on this clone: The same CDR3 is also encoded by other DNA sequences in this sample. This rearrangement joins TRBV28 to TRBJ1-1, with 8 positions matching TRBD1. CDR1 is MDHEN, CDR2 SYDVKM, per germline. V lost 2 bases and J lost 4; bases outside the gene matches: 3. This CDR3 is built from 14 residues. This CDR3 is CASSLTGGITEAFF. The CDR3 region has the DNA TGTGCCAGCAGTTTAACAGGGGGTATCACTGAAGCTTTCTTT. Variable domain in full (rest from reference TRBV28 and TRBJ1-1): DVKVTQSSRYLVKRTGEKVFLECVQDMDHENMFWYRQDPGLGLRLIYFSYDVKMKEKGDIPEGYSVSREKKERFSLILESASTNQTSMYLCASSLTGGITEAFFGQGTRLTVV.

This clone was seen more than once but under ten times. The chain recombines TRBV11-2 with TRBJ2-3; a possible D gene is TRBD2 (5 bases). Germline V gene lookup returns CDR1 SGHAT and CDR2 FQNNGV. V was shortened by 4 bases and J by 4 bases, with 15 bases between the two germline ends. This CDR3 spans 15 amino acids. DNA for the CDR3: TGTGCCAGCAGCTCCTATCGGGGAAAGGCAGATACGCAGTATTTT. This sequence encodes CASSSYRGKADTQYF.

The chain is built from TRBV18 and TRBJ2-7, with a weak D call TRBD2 (5 bases). Deletions cut 3 bases from V and 6 bases from J, with 9 bases between. CDR3 length: 12 amino acids. Germline V lookup: CDR1 KGHSH, CDR2 LQKENI. CDR3 sequence reads: CASSPDGIEQYF. CDR3 nucleotide sequence: TGTGCCAGCTCACCGGACGGGATCGAGCAGTACTTC. Filled out from reference TRBV18 and TRBJ2-7, the complete variable domain reads NAGVMQNPRHLVRRRGQEARLRCSPMKGHSHVYWYRQLPEEGLKFMVYLQKENIIDESGMPKERFSAEFPKEGPSILRIQQVVRGDSAAYFCASSPDGIEQYFGPGTRLTVT.

In its sample, this clone was seen a few times. CDR3 residues: CASSLVGGILETQYF. The CDR3 bases are TGTGCCAGCAGCTTAGTCGGCGGGATATTGGAGACCCAGTACTTC. This sequence joins TRBV7-2 and TRBJ2-5; D might be TRBD2 (6 bases). In germline, CDR1 is SGHTA, CDR2 FQGNSA. V lost 1 base, J lost 5 bases, and 14 bases lay in between. The CDR3 has 15 residues.